What follows are 8 T cell receptor beta chains derived from one specimen sequenced in a study of blood T cell repertoires in COVID-19. This table comes from immunoSEQ multiplex PCR, and its TCRdb copy is limited to in-frame clones, with some not included. Of 200,000 to 250,000 clones listed, around nine tenths are singletons. The sequencing sample was made of PBMCs or T cells enriched from blood (not recorded which). These receptors all stem from a woman in her twenties or thirties who had been exposed to COVID-19.

Only a few counts were recorded for this clone. The chain carries TRBV19 and TRBJ1-5, with TRBD1 as a possible D gene (5 bases). Germline V CDR1 and CDR2: LNHDA, SQIVND (reference sequence). Deletions cut 8 bases from V and 3 bases from J, with 11 bases between. This CDR3 contains 13 residues. The chain's CDR3 is CASLSTANQPQHF. The CDR3 DNA reads TGTGCCAGTCTATCGACAGCCAATCAGCCCCAGCATTTT.

This clone was counted a single time. V gene TRBV9 combines with J gene TRBJ1-4; D remains unclear. The length of the CDR3 is 13 residues. V was pared by 1 base and J by 5 bases, with 6 bases between. Looked up from germline, CDR1 is SGDLS and CDR2 is YYNGEE. The chain's CDR3 is CASSVTVNEKLFF. The CDR3 DNA follows: TGTGCCAGCAGCGTAACAGTAAATGAAAAACTGTTTTTT.

The chain is built from TRBV7-9 and TRBJ1-2, with 7 bases that match TRBD1. The trim removed 5 bases at V and 7 bases at J, leaving 7 bases unmatched. CDR3 length: 13 amino acids. The germline V gene encodes CDR1 SEHNR and CDR2 FQNEAQ (reference sequence). The CDR3 bases are TGTGCCAGCAGCGCCGGGACAGCGGGTGGCTACACCTTC. The encoded protein is CASSAGTAGGYTF. Based on the CDR3 plus reference TRBV7-9 and TRBJ1-2, the full variable domain is DTGVSQNPRHKITKRGQNVTFRCDPISEHNRLYWYRQTLGQGPEFLTYFQNEAQLEKSRLLSDRFSAERPKGSFSTLEIQRTEQGDSAMYLCASSAGTAGGYTFGSGTRLTVV.

This chain uses TRBV29-1 with TRBJ2-2; a weak D match, TRBD1 (5 bases). V shed 3 bases and J shed 3 bases, with 11 bases lying between them. CDR1 and CDR2 (germline): SQVTM, ANQGSEA. The CDR3 extends over 14 amino acids. CDR3 sequence: CSVERQGYTGELFF. The CDR3 DNA follows: TGCAGCGTTGAGAGGCAGGGCTACACCGGGGAGCTGTTTTTT.

This rearrangement joins TRBV5-4 to TRBJ2-7; 10 bases align to TRBD1. The CDR3 spans 13 residues. The germline V gene has CDR1 SGHNT and CDR2 YYREEE (reference sequence). V dropped 3 bases and J dropped 10; count of bases not matched to a gene: 7. The CDR3 nucleotides are TGTGCCAGCAGCTCCCTGACAGGGGGCAGACAGTACTTC. Its translation is CASSSLTGGRQYF.

The rearrangement links TRBV10-2 to TRBJ1-2; D not resolved. Trimming took 0 bases from V and 4 from J, leaving 12 bases between them. The CDR3 has 15 amino acids. Germline V lookup: CDR1 WSHSY, CDR2 SAAADI. The CDR3 region has the DNA TGCGCCAGCAGTGAGTCGCACGGAGCCTTCTATGGCTACACCTTC. Its protein product is CASSESHGAFYGYTF.

This clone has just a few counts. The gene calls are TRBV5-1 and TRBJ1-3; D ambiguous. CDR1 and CDR2 from the germline V gene are SGHRS and YFSETQ. V was clipped by 0 bases and J by 0 bases, with 13 bases between them. The CDR3 runs to 17 residues. In DNA form, the CDR3 reads TGCGCCAGCAGCTTGGCTACACAGAAAAACTCTGGAAACACCATATATTTT. It translates to CASSLATQKNSGNTIYF.

V gene TRBV2 combines with J gene TRBJ2-7; 11 positions match TRBD1. This CDR3 is built from 15 residues. Germline-derived CDR1 and CDR2 are SNHLY and FYNNEI. The ends lost 2 bases at V and 9 bases at J; junction bases unmatched: 9. The CDR3 DNA follows: TGTGCCAGCAGTGAATTTGGACAGGGGGCCGCTTTGCAGTACTTC. Translating gives CASSEFGQGAALQYF.